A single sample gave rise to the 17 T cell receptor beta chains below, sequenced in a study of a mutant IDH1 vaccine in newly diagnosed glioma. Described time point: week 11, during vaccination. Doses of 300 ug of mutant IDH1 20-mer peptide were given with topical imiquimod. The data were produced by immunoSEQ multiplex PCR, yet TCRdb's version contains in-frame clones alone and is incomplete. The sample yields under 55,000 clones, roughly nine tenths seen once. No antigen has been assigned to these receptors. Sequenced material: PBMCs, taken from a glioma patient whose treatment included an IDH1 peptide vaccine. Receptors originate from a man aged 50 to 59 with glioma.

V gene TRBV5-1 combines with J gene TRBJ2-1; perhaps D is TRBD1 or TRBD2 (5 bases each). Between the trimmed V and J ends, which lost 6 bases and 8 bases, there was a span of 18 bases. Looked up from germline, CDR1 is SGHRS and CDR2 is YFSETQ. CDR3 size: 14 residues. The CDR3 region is CASTGTHTADEQFF. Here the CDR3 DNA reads TGCGCCAGCACCGGGACCCATACGGCGGATGAGCAGTTCTTC. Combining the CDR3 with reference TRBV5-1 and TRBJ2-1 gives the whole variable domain KAGVTQTPRYLIKTRGQQVTLSCSPISGHRSVSWYQQTPGQGLQFLFEYFSETQRNKGNFPGRFSGRQFSNSRSEMNVSTLELGDSALYLCASTGTHTADEQFFGPGTRLTVL.

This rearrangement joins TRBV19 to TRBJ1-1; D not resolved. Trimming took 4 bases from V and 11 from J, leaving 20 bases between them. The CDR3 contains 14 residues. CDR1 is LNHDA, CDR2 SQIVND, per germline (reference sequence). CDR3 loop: CASSNRAADFPAFF. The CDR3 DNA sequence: TGTGCCAGTAGTAATAGGGCGGCAGACTTTCCGGCTTTCTTT.

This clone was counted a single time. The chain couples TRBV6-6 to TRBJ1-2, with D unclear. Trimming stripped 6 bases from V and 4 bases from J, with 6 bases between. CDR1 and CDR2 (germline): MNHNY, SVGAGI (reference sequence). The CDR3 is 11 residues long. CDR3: CASSSIYGYTF. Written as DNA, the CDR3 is TGTGCCAGCAGCTCAATCTATGGCTACACCTTC.

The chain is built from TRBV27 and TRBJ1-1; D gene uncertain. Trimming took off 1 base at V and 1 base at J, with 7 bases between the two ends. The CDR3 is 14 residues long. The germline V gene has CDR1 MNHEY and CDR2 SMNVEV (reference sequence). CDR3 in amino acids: CASSLFYGNTEAFF. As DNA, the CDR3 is TGTGCCAGCAGTTTATTTTACGGGAACACTGAAGCTTTCTTT.

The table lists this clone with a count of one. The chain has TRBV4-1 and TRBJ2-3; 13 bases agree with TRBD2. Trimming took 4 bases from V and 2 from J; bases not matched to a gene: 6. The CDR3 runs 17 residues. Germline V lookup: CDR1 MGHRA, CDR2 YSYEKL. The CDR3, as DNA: TGCGCCAGCAGCCCCTACGGACTAGCGGGGGACACAGATACGCAGTATTTT. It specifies CASSPYGLAGDTDTQYF.

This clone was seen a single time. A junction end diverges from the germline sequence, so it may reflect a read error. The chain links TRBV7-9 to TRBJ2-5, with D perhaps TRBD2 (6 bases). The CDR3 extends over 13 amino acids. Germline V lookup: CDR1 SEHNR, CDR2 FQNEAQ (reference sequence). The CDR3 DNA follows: TGTGCCAGCAGATTAGCGGTCCAAGAGACCCAGTACTTC. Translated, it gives CASRLAVQETQYF.

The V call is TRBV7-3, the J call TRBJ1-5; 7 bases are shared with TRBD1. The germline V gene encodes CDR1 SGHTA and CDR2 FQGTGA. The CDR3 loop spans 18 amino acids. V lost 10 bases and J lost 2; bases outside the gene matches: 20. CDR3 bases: TGTGCCACAGCTGTTGGACAGGTGAAAAAAGGCGGCAATCAGCCCCAGCATTTT. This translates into CATAVGQVKKGGNQPQHF. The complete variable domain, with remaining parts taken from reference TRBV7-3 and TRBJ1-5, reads GAGVSQTPSNKVTEKGKYVELRCDPISGHTALYWYRQSLGQGPEFLIYFQGTGAADDSGLPNDRFFAVRPEGSVSTLKIQRTERGDSAVYLCATAVGQVKKGGNQPQHFGDGTRLSIL.

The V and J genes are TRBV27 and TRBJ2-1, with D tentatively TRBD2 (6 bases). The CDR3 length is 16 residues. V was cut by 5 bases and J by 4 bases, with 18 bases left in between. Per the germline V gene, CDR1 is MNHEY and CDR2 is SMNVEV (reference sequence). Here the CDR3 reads CASSTPGTSNYNEQFF. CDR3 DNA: TGTGCCAGCAGTACCCCCGGGACTTCGAATTACAATGAGCAGTTCTTC.

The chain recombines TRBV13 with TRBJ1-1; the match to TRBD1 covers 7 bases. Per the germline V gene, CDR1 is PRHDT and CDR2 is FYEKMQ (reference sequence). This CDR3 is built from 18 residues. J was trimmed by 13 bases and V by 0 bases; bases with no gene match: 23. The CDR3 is CASSLGPDRAAQKKIGFF. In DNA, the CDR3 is TGTGCCAGCAGCTTAGGCCCTGACAGGGCTGCTCAAAAAAAAATTGGTTTCTTT.

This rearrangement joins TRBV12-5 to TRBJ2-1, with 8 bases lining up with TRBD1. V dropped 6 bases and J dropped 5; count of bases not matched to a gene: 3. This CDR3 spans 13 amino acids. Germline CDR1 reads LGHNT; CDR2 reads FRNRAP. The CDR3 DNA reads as TGTGCTAGTGGCCGGACAGGGAACAATGAGCAGTTCTTC. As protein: CASGRTGNNEQFF.

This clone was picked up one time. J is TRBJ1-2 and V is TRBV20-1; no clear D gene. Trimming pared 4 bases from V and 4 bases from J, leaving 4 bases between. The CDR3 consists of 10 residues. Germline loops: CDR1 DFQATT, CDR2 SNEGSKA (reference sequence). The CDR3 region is CSAKSYGYTF. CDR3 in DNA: TGCAGTGCTAAATCCTATGGCTACACCTTC.

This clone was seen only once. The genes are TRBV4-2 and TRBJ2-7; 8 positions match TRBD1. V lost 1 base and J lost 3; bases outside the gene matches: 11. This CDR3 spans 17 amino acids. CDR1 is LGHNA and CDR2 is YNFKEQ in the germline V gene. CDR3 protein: CASSQGLGTGIGYEQYF. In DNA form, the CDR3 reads TGTGCCAGCAGCCAAGGACTCGGGACAGGTATCGGCTACGAGCAGTACTTC.

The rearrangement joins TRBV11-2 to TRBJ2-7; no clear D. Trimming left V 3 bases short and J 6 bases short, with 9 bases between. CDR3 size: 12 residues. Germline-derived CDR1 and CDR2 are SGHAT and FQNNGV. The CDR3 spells CASSFRQVEQYF. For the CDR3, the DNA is TGTGCCAGCAGCTTCCGACAAGTCGAGCAGTACTTC.

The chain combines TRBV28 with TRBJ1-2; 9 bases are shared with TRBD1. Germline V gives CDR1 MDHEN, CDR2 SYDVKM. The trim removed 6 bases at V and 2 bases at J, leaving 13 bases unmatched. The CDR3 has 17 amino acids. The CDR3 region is CASSHRDRVLPNYGYTF. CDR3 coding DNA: TGTGCCAGCAGCCACCGGGACAGGGTACTCCCGAACTATGGCTACACCTTC.

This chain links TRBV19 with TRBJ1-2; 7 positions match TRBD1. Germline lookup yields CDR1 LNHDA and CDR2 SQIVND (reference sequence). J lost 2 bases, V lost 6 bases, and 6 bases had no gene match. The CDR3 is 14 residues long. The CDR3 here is CASSIGQVNYGYTF. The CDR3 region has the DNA TGTGCCAGTAGCATCGGACAGGTCAACTATGGCTACACCTTC. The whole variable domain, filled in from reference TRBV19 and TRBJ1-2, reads DGGITQSPKYLFRKEGQNVTLSCEQNLNHDAMYWYRQDPGQGLRLIYYSQIVNDFQKGDIAEGYSVSREKKESFPLTVTSAQKNPTAFYLCASSIGQVNYGYTFGSGTRLTVV.

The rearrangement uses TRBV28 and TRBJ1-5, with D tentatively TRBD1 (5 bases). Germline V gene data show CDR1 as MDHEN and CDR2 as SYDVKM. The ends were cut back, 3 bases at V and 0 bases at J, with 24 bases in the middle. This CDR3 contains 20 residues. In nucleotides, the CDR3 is TGTGCCAGCAGTTTGGGACCTATCCTTCCCAGGGAGGGTAGCAATCAGCCCCAGCATTTT. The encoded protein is CASSLGPILPREGSNQPQHF.

The CDR3 reads CASSPQETQYF. The DNA for the CDR3 is TGTGCCAGCAGCCCCCAAGAGACCCAGTACTTC. The gene calls are TRBV7-9 and TRBJ2-5; D is uncertain. Per the germline V gene, CDR1 is SEHNR and CDR2 is FQNEAQ (reference sequence). Between the trimmed V and J ends, which lost 5 bases and 1 base, there was a span of 2 bases. CDR3 length: 11 residues.